The source of this TCR beta chain is a study of identical twins. CDR3 length equals 14 residues. Trimming shortened V by 3 bases and J by 5 bases, and 10 bases separated the two germline ends. TCRdb reanalysed the 5' RACE reads using MiXCR and keeps one entry per CDR3 protein. The data show about 530,000 distinct CDR3 sequences, approximately 20% seen once. This clonotype was seen a handful of times. Its specificity is unknown. Study-wide results and caveats: Researchers caution that invariant MAIT and iNKT cells could partly confound zero-insertion analyses. Within monozygotic twins, out-of-frame TCR alpha sharing was underestimated by the models.

These sequences were also reported in another study, on yellow fever vaccine responses in identical twins. Per that study: Twins' vaccine T cell response reportedly gave the appearance of partial convergence and partial personalization.

The sequence was obtained from a young woman in good health. The chain carries TRBV12-3 or TRBV12-4 and TRBJ2-2; no clear D gene. The material sequenced was CD4+ T cells sorted from blood. This CDR3 is CASSFIARTGELFF. The CDR3 bases are TGTGCCAGCAGTTTCATAGCTCGGACCGGGGAGCTGTTTTTT.